Below, 30 T cell receptor beta chains from the same sample are listed, as sequenced in a study of T cells after yellow fever vaccination. TCRdb recomputed calls from the 5' RACE reads with MiXCR, one row per CDR3 protein. The sample contains approximately 450,000 distinct CDR3 sequences, about 19% of which appear only once. Specimen: PBMCs, collected before the yellow fever booster vaccination. The origin of the receptors is a man between 18 and 35 years old who received the YFV17D yellow fever vaccine.

Only one count was recorded for this clonotype. This chain's CDR3 is CASSLEAGDEQFF. In DNA, the CDR3 is TGTGCCAGCAGCTTGGAGGCAGGGGATGAGCAGTTCTTC. J is TRBJ2-1 and V is TRBV5-4; maybe TRBD1 (6 bases). The CDR3 loop spans 13 amino acids. V shed 0 bases and J shed 8 bases, with 9 bases lying between them. The germline V gene encodes CDR1 SGHNT and CDR2 YYREEE (reference sequence).

This clonotype appeared a few times. In DNA, the CDR3 is TGCGCCAGCAGCCAAGAGTCCTACAATGAGCAGTTCTTC. The encoded protein is CASSQESYNEQFF. This chain connects TRBV4-3 to TRBJ2-1; the D is unclear. This CDR3 has 13 residues. The germline V and J ends were trimmed by 0 bases and 1 base, with 1 base remaining between them. CDR1 LGHNA and CDR2 YSLEER come from the germline V gene.

The rearrangement joins TRBV24-1 to TRBJ1-1; D gene uncertain. Germline lookup yields CDR1 KGHDR and CDR2 SFDVKD. This CDR3 region has 15 residues. The V end lost 4 bases, the J end lost 4 bases, and 15 bases lay between the germline ends. In nucleotides, the CDR3 is TGTGCCACCAGTGACCCTACGATGGGAAGCACTGAAGCTTTCTTT. This sequence encodes CATSDPTMGSTEAFF.

V gene TRBV15 combines with J gene TRBJ2-1; 9 bases map to TRBD2. This CDR3 has 16 residues. CDR1 LNHNV and CDR2 YYDKDF come from the germline V gene (reference sequence). The trim removed 8 bases at V and 3 bases at J, leaving 11 bases unmatched. The CDR3 spells CATVQPRAGGYNEQFF. The CDR3 bases are TGTGCCACCGTACAGCCGAGAGCGGGGGGCTACAATGAGCAGTTCTTC. Full variable domain (remainder filled in from reference TRBV15 and TRBJ2-1): DAMVIQNPRYQVTQFGKPVTLSCSQTLNHNVMYWYQQKSSQAPKLLFHYYDKDFNNEADTPDNFQSRRPNTSFCFLDIRSPGLGDTAMYLCATVQPRAGGYNEQFFGPGTRLTVL.

The rearrangement links TRBV9 to TRBJ1-6; D is perhaps TRBD1 (6 bases). Germline CDR1 is SGDLS and CDR2 is YYNGEE. V was trimmed by 0 bases and J by 4 bases, leaving 8 bases between them. The CDR3 contains 15 residues. The CDR3 sequence: CASSVAGQYNSPLHF. The CDR3 DNA follows: TGTGCCAGCAGCGTAGCCGGACAGTATAATTCACCCCTCCACTTT.

This clonotype has a handful of counts. The chain uses TRBV7-2 and TRBJ2-7; TRBD2 agrees at 7 bases. Germline loops: CDR1 SGHTA, CDR2 FQGNSA. The CDR3 is made up of 14 amino acids. V shed 5 bases, J shed 4 bases, and the junction held 8 bases outside the gene matches. DNA of the CDR3: TGTGCCAGCAGCCCCTACTCGGGGGGATACGAGCAGTACTTC. It codes for CASSPYSGGYEQYF. Together with reference TRBV7-2 and TRBJ2-7, the CDR3 gives the full variable domain: GAGVSQSPSNKVTEKGKDVELRCDPISGHTALYWYRQSLGQGLEFLIYFQGNSAPDKSGLPSDRFSAERTGGSVSTLTIQRTQQEDSAVYLCASSPYSGGYEQYFGPGTRLTVT.

This chain connects TRBV7-7 to TRBJ2-3; TRBD2 matches at 10 bases. The V segment lost 4 bases and the J segment 6 bases; nucleotides outside the gene matches: 7. Germline V gives CDR1 SSHAT, CDR2 FNYEAQ (reference sequence). The CDR3 has 15 amino acids. The CDR3 spells CASSYLAGGFDTQYF. The CDR3 DNA follows: TGTGCCAGCAGCTATTTAGCGGGGGGATTCGATACGCAGTATTTT.

This clonotype was picked up a small number of times. This chain joins TRBV7-9 and TRBJ1-1; perhaps TRBD1 as D (5 bases). The CDR3 runs to 15 residues. V lost 1 base, J lost 1 base, and 10 bases lay in between. CDR1 is SEHNR, CDR2 FQNEAQ, per germline (reference sequence). The DNA for the CDR3 is TGTGCCAGCAGCTTAGGCGGGACCCCGAACACTGAAGCTTTCTTT. This gives the protein CASSLGGTPNTEAFF.

This rearrangement joins TRBV6-5 to TRBJ1-5; the D gene is possibly TRBD1 (5 bases). Trimming shortened V by 8 bases and J by 4 bases, and 12 bases separated the two germline ends. The CDR3 totals 13 residues. The V gene's germline CDR1 is MNHEY and CDR2 SVGAGI. CDR3 in DNA: TGTGCCAGCGCCCCTGGGGCGAATCAGCCCCAGCATTTT. Translation gives CASAPGANQPQHF.

V is TRBV7-9 and J is TRBJ2-2; 12 bases line up with TRBD2. Germline CDR1 is SEHNR and CDR2 is FQNEAQ (reference sequence). V was clipped by 5 bases and J by 6 bases; unmatched bases: 7. The CDR3 runs to 16 residues. The CDR3 nucleotides are TGTGCCAGCAGCCGCAGCCGACTAGCGGGAGCCGGGGAGCTGTTTTTT. This encodes CASSRSRLAGAGELFF.

The J gene is TRBJ2-3, the V gene TRBV4-3; D unresolved. The V end lost 4 bases, the J end lost 3 bases, and 14 bases lay between the germline ends. Germline-derived CDR1 and CDR2 are LGHNA and YSLEER. The CDR3 is 15 amino acids. The CDR3 DNA follows: TGCGCCAGCAGCCGAGACCAGATTTTGACAGATACGCAGTATTTT. Protein product: CASSRDQILTDTQYF.

The chain has TRBV28 and TRBJ2-4, with D unresolved. Looked up from germline, CDR1 is MDHEN and CDR2 is SYDVKM. The CDR3 length is 15 residues. Trimming pared 7 bases from V and 2 bases from J, leaving 15 bases between. CDR3 nucleotide sequence: TGTGCCAGCACCCCTCGCTCCGCTTCCAAAAACATTCAGTACTTC. It yields the protein CASTPRSASKNIQYF.

This clonotype appeared a single time. The chain joins TRBV2 to TRBJ2-7; 13 bases fit TRBD2. In germline, CDR1 is SNHLY, CDR2 FYNNEI. The CDR3 runs 14 residues. V lost 6 bases to trimming and J lost 2 bases; unmatched junction nucleotides: 1. The chain's CDR3 is CASSGLAGAYEQYV. The CDR3 nucleotides are TGTGCCAGCAGCGGACTAGCGGGGGCCTACGAGCAGTACGTC.

V and J are TRBV5-1 and TRBJ1-2; D call uncertain. The CDR3 sequence is 13 residues long. The V gene lost 0 bases and the J gene lost 8 bases, with 11 bases spanning the gap. Germline loops: CDR1 SGHRS, CDR2 YFSETQ. CDR3 loop: CASSLVAGWGYTF. CDR3 sequence (DNA): TGCGCCAGCAGCTTGGTGGCAGGTTGGGGCTACACCTTC.

The genes are TRBV4-2 and TRBJ1-5; no clear D gene. The CDR3 is 15 residues long. Germline V gene lookup returns CDR1 LGHNA and CDR2 YNFKEQ. V was shortened by 3 bases and J by 1 base, with 10 bases between the two germline ends. The CDR3 spells CASSQKGVSNQPQHF. The CDR3 nucleotides are TGTGCCAGCAGCCAGAAGGGAGTAAGCAATCAGCCCCAGCATTTT.

The chain has TRBV5-1 and TRBJ2-1; D remains ambiguous. The CDR3 runs 12 residues. V gave up 0 bases and J gave up 8 bases, with 6 bases separating them. Germline loops: CDR1 SGHRS, CDR2 YFSETQ. The CDR3: CASSLGTDEQFF. The CDR3 bases are TGCGCCAGCAGCTTGGGAACTGATGAGCAGTTCTTC.

The chain combines TRBV7-9 with TRBJ2-1; unclear D gene. V lost 2 bases and J 10 bases, leaving 12 bases between the germline ends. Germline lookup yields CDR1 SEHNR and CDR2 FQNEAQ (reference sequence). The length of the CDR3 is 13 residues. CDR3 nucleotides: TGTGCCAGCAGCTTAAGCCCGAACGACGAGCAGTTCTTC. This translates into CASSLSPNDEQFF. Looking up the rest from reference TRBV7-9 and TRBJ2-1 gives the full variable domain: DTGVSQNPRHKITKRGQNVTFRCDPISEHNRLYWYRQTLGQGPEFLTYFQNEAQLEKSRLLSDRFSAERPKGSFSTLEIQRTEQGDSAMYLCASSLSPNDEQFFGPGTRLTVL.

This rearrangement joins TRBV12-3 or TRBV12-4 to TRBJ2-1; TRBD1 might be the D (6 bases). The CDR3 is 15 residues long. Between the trimmed V and J ends, which lost 3 bases and 2 bases, there was a span of 11 bases. The CDR3 is CASSLNREAYNEQFF. As DNA, the CDR3 is TGTGCCAGCAGTTTGAACAGGGAAGCCTACAATGAGCAGTTCTTC.

This clonotype was detected a few times. The CDR3 loop reads CATSEPWTGHCNLYSNQPQHF. The DNA of the CDR3 is TGTGCCACCAGTGAACCCTGGACAGGCCACTGCAATCTCTATAGCAATCAGCCCCAGCATTTT. The chain has TRBV24-1 and TRBJ1-5; 7 bases align to TRBD1. With 4 bases clipped from V and 0 bases from J, the junction kept 20 bases outside the gene matches. The CDR3 sequence is 21 residues long. Germline V CDR1 and CDR2: KGHDR, SFDVKD.

This chain links TRBV27 with TRBJ1-1; tentative D call: TRBD1 (5 bases). Germline values: CDR1 MNHEY, CDR2 SMNVEV (reference sequence). V gave up 5 bases and J gave up 11 bases, with 12 bases separating them. The CDR3 sequence is 11 residues long. In nucleotides, the CDR3 is TGTGCCAGCAGTCAGGGTAGCTGGGCTTTCTTT. Translation: CASSQGSWAFF.

The chain employs TRBV11-2 and TRBJ1-1, with D tentatively TRBD1 (5 bases). Germline loops: CDR1 SGHAT, CDR2 FQNNGV. The CDR3 has 18 residues. V was pared by 1 base and J by 0 bases, with 18 bases between. The CDR3 reads CASSLVSSQGPLNTEAFF. The CDR3 DNA follows: TGTGCCAGCAGCTTAGTTAGTTCCCAGGGCCCATTGAACACTGAAGCTTTCTTT. Using reference TRBV11-2 and TRBJ1-1 for the parts outside the CDR3, the full variable domain is EAGVAQSPRYKIIEKRQSVAFWCNPISGHATLYWYQQILGQGPKLLIQFQNNGVVDDSQLPKDRFSAERLKGVDSTLKIQPAKLEDSAVYLCASSLVSSQGPLNTEAFFGQGTRLTVV.

This clonotype has more than one count but fewer than ten. V and J are TRBV12-3 or TRBV12-4 and TRBJ1-4, with 8 nucleotides matching TRBD1. With V trimmed by 6 bases and J by 3 bases, 0 bases remained unmatched. The CDR3 loop spans 13 amino acids. CDR3 nucleotides: TGTGCCAGCAGACAGGGGGCTAATGAAAAACTGTTTTTT. This sequence encodes CASRQGANEKLFF.

This chain connects TRBV6-2 or TRBV6-3 to TRBJ2-2; TRBD1 might be the D (6 bases). The CDR3 has 13 amino acids. V lost 8 bases, J lost 1 base, and 8 bases lay in between. Germline assignment: CDR1 MNHEY and CDR2 SVGEGT. The CDR3 here is CASEDRNTGELFF. CDR3 DNA sequence: TGTGCCAGCGAGGACAGGAACACCGGGGAGCTGTTTTTT.

The sample holds a few counts of this clonotype. The chain couples TRBV7-2 to TRBJ2-5, with D tentatively TRBD2 (6 bases). Germline V gene data show CDR1 as SGHTA and CDR2 as FQGNSA. V lost 4 bases, J lost 4 bases, and 10 bases lay in between. The length of the CDR3 is 13 residues. The CDR3 sequence: CASSYLGGETQYF. The CDR3 DNA follows: TGTGCCAGCAGCTATCTGGGAGGAGAGACCCAGTACTTC.

This clonotype was counted between two and nine times. The chain recombines TRBV7-2 with TRBJ1-2; D may be TRBD1 (5 bases). This CDR3 has 15 amino acids. V was trimmed by 5 bases and J by 3 bases, leaving 16 bases between them. Looked up from germline, CDR1 is SGHTA and CDR2 is FQGNSA. CDR3 in DNA: TGTGCCAGCAGCCTCGGGCGGGGACTAGACTATGGCTACACCTTC. This encodes CASSLGRGLDYGYTF.

This clonotype appeared many times. The V call is TRBV12-3 or TRBV12-4, the J call TRBJ1-1; D unresolved. Trimming removed 2 bases from V and 0 bases from J, with 7 bases in between. There are 14 residues in the CDR3. CDR3 DNA: TGTGCCAGCAGTTTAAGTCAGTTGAACACTGAAGCTTTCTTT. This translates into CASSLSQLNTEAFF.

This chain links TRBV4-1 with TRBJ2-5; D remains ambiguous. The germline gives CDR1 MGHRA, CDR2 YSYEKL. V lost 0 bases, J lost 1 base, and 12 bases lay in between. The CDR3 spans 16 residues. The CDR3 spells CASSQDLGSLQETQYF. DNA of the CDR3: TGCGCCAGCAGCCAAGATCTAGGCAGCCTCCAAGAGACCCAGTACTTC.

The chain recombines TRBV6-2 or TRBV6-3 with TRBJ2-2; D may be TRBD1 (6 bases). V lost 2 bases, J lost 6 bases, and 13 bases lay in between. The CDR3 contains 15 residues. Germline V gene data show CDR1 as MNHEY and CDR2 as SVGEGT. The CDR3 protein is CASSYPAGGPGELFF. In nucleotides, the CDR3 is TGTGCCAGCAGTTACCCCGCTGGGGGCCCCGGGGAGCTGTTTTTT.

This clonotype was counted a few times. The chain combines TRBV20-1 with TRBJ2-2, with unresolved D. Trimming cost V 0 bases and J 0 bases, with 14 bases left between them. Looked up from germline, CDR1 is DFQATT and CDR2 is SNEGSKA (reference sequence). The CDR3 loop spans 17 amino acids. Here the CDR3 reads CSARDLRYRANTGELFF. CDR3 nucleotides: TGCAGTGCTAGAGATCTGAGGTATAGGGCGAACACCGGGGAGCTGTTTTTT.

The table lists this clonotype with a few counts. The V call is TRBV6-2 or TRBV6-3, the J call TRBJ2-5; TRBD2 aligns across 11 bases. V trimming: 6 bases; J trimming: 7 bases; junction bases outside the gene matches: 7. The CDR3 contains 14 residues. Germline CDR1 is MNHEY and CDR2 is SVGEGT. The CDR3 DNA follows: TGTGCCAGCAGCGTTAGCGGGGGGGCGATGACCCAGTACTTC. It translates to CASSVSGGAMTQYF.